This TCR beta chain was retrieved from a study of identical twins. Concerning this clonotype: Its target is unknown.

A universal primer site was incorporated via template switching, and the cDNA contained unique molecular identifiers. TCRdb re-called the 5' RACE reads through MiXCR, storing one row per CDR3 protein. The sample has around 670,000 distinct CDR3 sequences, approximately 6.1% seen once. General observations from the study: The models systematically underestimated how much out-of-frame TCR alpha was shared in monozygotic twins.

Per the germline V gene, CDR1 is SGHTA and CDR2 is FQGNSA. V shed 1 base and J 1 base; nucleotides not matched to a gene: 5. The CDR3 extends over 16 amino acids. The sample was naive T cells sorted from blood. The clonotype was recovered from a young man in good health. The chain uses TRBV7-2 and TRBJ1-2; 8 bases are a match to TRBD1. This CDR3 reads CASSLGGQVVNYGYTF. The CDR3 DNA reads as TGTGCCAGCAGCTTAGGGGGACAGGTTGTTAACTATGGCTACACCTTC.